Given below is one T cell receptor (beta chain) in context. Its antigen is not known. These data originate in a study of T cells in Graves' hyperthyroidism and ophthalmopathy. Study-wide points: Blood held most thyroid clonotypes expanded above 0.001 frequency.

Not enrolled were patients with uncontrolled infection, other autoimmune disease, pregnancy or lactation. Fresh 10 ml peripheral blood yielded PBMCs. RNA transcripts provided the source from which TCR beta CDR3 regions were amplified. The TCR CDR3 first-round RT-PCR relied on the HTBI primer set. One entry per CDR3 protein results from TCRdb running MiXCR on the multiplex PCR reads. The data hold about 370,000 distinct CDR3 sequences, with about 15% observed a single time. The sequencing sample was made of blood. The source of this sequence is a woman aged 55-70 years with Graves' ophthalmopathy.

CDR3 DNA sequence: TGTGCCAGCACCCCCGGGGGCGGCGACTATGGCTACACCTTC. Its protein product is CASTPGGGDYGYTF. V and J are TRBV3-1 and TRBJ1-2; TRBD1 might be the D (6 bases). The germline V gene has CDR1 LGHDT and CDR2 YNNKEL (reference sequence). CDR3 length equals 14 residues. The V end lost 7 bases, the J end lost 3 bases, and 15 bases lay between the germline ends.